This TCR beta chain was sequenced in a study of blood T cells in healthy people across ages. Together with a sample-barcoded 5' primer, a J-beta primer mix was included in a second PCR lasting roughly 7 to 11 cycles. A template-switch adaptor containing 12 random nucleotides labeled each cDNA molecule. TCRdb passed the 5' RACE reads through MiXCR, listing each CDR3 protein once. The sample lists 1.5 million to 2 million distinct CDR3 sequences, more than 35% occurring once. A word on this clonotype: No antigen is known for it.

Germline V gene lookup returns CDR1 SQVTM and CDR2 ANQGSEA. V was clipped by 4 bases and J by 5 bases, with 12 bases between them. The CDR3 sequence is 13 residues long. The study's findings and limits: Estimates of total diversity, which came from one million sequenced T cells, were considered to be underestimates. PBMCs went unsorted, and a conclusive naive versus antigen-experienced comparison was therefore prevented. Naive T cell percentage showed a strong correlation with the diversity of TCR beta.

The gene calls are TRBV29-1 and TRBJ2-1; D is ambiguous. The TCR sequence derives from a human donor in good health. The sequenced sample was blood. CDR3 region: CSVVRDNDNEQFF. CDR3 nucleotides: TGCAGCGTTGTAAGAGATAATGACAATGAGCAGTTCTTC.